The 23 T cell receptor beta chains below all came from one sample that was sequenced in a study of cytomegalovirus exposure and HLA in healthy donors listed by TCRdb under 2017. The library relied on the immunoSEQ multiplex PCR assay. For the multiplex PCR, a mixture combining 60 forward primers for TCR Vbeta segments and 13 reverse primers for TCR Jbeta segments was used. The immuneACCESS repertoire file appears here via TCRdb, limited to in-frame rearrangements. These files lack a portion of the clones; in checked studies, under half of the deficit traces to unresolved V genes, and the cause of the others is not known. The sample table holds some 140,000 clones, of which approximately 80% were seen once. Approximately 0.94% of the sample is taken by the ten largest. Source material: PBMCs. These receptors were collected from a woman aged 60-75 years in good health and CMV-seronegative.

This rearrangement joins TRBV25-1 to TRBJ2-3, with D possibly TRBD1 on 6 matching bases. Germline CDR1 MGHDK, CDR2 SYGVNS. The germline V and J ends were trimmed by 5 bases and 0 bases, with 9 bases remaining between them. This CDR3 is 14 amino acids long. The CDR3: CASSWGPSTDTQYF. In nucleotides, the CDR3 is TGTGCCAGCAGTTGGGGGCCCAGCACAGATACGCAGTATTTT.

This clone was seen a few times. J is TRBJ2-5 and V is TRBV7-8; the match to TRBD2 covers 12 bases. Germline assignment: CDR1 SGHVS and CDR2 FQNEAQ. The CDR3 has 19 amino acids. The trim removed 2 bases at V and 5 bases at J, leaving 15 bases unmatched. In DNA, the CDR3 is TGTGCCAGCAGCTTATTCCCGGGACTAGCGGGCCCGAGAGGGGAGACCCAGTACTTC. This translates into CASSLFPGLAGPRGETQYF. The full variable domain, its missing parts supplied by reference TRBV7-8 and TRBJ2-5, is GAGVSQSPRYKVAKRGQDVALRCDPISGHVSLFWYQQALGQGPEFLTYFQNEAQLDKSGLPSDRFFAERPEGSVSTLKIQRTQQEDSAVYLCASSLFPGLAGPRGETQYFGPGTRLLVL.

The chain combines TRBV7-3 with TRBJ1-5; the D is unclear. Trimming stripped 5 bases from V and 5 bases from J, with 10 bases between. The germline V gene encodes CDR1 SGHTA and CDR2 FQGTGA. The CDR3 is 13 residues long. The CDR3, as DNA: TGTGCCAGCAGCCAAGACACTCATCAGCCCCAGCATTTT. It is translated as CASSQDTHQPQHF.

The CDR3 region has the DNA TGCAGCGTTGAAGGTGATAGGACTAGCGGGAGAACAGATACGCAGTATTTT. Translated, it gives CSVEGDRTSGRTDTQYF. The V gene is TRBV29-1, the J gene TRBJ2-3; TRBD2 agrees at 13 bases. There are 17 residues in the CDR3. The V gene's germline CDR1 is SQVTM and CDR2 ANQGSEA. The J segment lost 3 bases and the V segment lost 1 base, leaving 7 bases of the junction unmatched.

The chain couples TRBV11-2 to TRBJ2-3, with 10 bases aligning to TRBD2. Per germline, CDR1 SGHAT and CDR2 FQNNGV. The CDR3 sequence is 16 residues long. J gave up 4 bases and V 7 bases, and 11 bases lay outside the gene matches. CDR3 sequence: CASKNGAGGQPDTQYF. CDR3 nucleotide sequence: TGTGCCAGCAAAAACGGAGCGGGGGGGCAGCCAGATACGCAGTATTTT.

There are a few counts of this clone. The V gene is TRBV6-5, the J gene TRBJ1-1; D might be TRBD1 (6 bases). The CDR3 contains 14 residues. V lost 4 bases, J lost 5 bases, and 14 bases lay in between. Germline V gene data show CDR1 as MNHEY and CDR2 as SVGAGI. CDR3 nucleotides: TGTGCCAGCAGTTCGCTAACAGGGAAGACTGAAGCTTTCTTT. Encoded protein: CASSSLTGKTEAFF.

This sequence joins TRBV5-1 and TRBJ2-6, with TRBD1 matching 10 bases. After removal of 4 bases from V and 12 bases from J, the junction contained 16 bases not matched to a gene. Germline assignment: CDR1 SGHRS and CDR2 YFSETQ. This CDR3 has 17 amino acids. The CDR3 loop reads CASSPRRGTGASTVLTF. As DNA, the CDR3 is TGCGCCAGCAGCCCGAGACGGGGGACAGGGGCAAGCACCGTCCTGACTTTC. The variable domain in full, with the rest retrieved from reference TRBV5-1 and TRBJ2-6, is KAGVTQTPRYLIKTRGQQVTLSCSPISGHRSVSWYQQTPGQGLQFLFEYFSETQRNKGNFPGRFSGRQFSNSRSEMNVSTLELGDSALYLCASSPRRGTGASTVLTFGAGSRLTVL.

CDR3 region: CASSRVGGFQPQHF. DNA for the CDR3: TGTGCCAGCAGCCGAGTAGGGGGTTTCCAGCCCCAGCATTTT. The rearrangement links TRBV14 to TRBJ1-5; D might be TRBD1 (6 bases). The germline V and J ends were trimmed by 4 bases and 7 bases, with 14 bases remaining between them. The germline gives CDR1 SGHDN, CDR2 FVKESK. The length of the CDR3 is 14 residues.

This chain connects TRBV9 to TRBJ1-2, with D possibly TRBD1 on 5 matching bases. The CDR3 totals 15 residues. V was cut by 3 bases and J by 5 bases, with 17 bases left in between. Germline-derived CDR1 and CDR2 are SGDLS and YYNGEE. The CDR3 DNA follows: TGTGCCAGCAGCGGGACACGCGGAGTAGGGTATGGCTACACCTTC. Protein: CASSGTRGVGYGYTF.

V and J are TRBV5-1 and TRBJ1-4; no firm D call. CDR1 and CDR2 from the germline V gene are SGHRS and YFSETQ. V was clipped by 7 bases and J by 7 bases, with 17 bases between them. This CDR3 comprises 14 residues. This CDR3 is CASSGEGMVEKLFF. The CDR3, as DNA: TGCGCCAGCTCGGGAGAGGGTATGGTTGAAAAACTGTTTTTT.

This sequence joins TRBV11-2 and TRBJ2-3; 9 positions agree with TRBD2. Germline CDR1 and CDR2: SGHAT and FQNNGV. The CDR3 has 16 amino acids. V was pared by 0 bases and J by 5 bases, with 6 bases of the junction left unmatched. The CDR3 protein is CASSLDAGGAGDTQYF. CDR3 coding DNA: TGTGCCAGCAGCTTAGATGCGGGGGGGGCGGGAGATACGCAGTATTTT.

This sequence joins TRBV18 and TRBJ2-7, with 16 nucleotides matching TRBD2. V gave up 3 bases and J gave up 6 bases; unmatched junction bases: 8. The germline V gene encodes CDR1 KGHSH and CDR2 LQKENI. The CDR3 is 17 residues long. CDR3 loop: CASSPPGLAGGPVEQYF. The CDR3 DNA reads TGTGCCAGCTCACCGCCGGGACTAGCGGGAGGGCCGGTCGAGCAGTACTTC.

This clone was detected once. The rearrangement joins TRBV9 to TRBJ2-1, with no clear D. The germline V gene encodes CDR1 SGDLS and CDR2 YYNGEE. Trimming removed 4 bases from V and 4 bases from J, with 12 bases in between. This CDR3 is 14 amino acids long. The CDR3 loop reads CASSTSGLYNEQFF. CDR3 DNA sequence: TGTGCCAGCAGCACCTCCGGTCTATACAATGAGCAGTTCTTC.

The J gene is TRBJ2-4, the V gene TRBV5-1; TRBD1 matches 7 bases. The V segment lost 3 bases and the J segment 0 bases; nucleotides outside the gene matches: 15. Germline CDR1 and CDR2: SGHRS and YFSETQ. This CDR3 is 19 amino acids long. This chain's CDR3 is CASSSPWTGEERAKNIQYF. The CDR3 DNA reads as TGCGCCAGCAGCTCCCCCTGGACAGGCGAAGAGCGAGCCAAAAACATTCAGTACTTC.

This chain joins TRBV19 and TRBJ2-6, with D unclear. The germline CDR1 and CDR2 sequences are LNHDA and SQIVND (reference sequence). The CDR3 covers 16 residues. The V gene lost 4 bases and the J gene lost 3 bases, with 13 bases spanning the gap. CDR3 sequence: CASSTPWAGGANVLTF. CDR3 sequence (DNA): TGTGCCAGTAGTACCCCCTGGGCTGGTGGGGCCAACGTCCTGACTTTC. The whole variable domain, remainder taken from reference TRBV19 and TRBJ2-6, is DGGITQSPKYLFRKEGQNVTLSCEQNLNHDAMYWYRQDPGQGLRLIYYSQIVNDFQKGDIAEGYSVSREKKESFPLTVTSAQKNPTAFYLCASSTPWAGGANVLTFGAGSRLTVL.

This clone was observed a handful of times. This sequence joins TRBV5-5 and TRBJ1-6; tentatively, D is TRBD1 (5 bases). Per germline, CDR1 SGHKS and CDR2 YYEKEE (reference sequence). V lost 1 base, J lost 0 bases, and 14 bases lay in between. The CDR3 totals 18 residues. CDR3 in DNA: TGTGCCAGCAGCTTGAGGGGCACGGCGAGCTCCTATAATTCACCCCTCCACTTT. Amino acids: CASSLRGTASSYNSPLHF.

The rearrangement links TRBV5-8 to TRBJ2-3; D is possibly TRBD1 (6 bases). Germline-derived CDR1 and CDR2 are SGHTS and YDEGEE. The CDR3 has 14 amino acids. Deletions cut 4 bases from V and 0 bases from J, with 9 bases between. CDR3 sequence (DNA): TGTGCCAGCAGCCTGGACAGTAGCACAGATACGCAGTATTTT. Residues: CASSLDSSTDTQYF. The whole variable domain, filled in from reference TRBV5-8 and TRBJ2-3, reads EAGVTQSPTHLIKTRGQQATLRCSPISGHTSVYWYQQALGLGLQFLLWYDEGEERNRGNFPPRFSGRQFPNYSSELNVNALELEDSALYLCASSLDSSTDTQYFGPGTRLTVL.

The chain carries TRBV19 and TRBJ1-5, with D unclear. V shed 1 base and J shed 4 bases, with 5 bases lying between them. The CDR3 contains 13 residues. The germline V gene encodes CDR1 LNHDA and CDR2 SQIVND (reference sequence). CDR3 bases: TGTGCCAGTAGTATAGCCGGGAATCAGCCCCAGCATTTT. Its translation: CASSIAGNQPQHF.

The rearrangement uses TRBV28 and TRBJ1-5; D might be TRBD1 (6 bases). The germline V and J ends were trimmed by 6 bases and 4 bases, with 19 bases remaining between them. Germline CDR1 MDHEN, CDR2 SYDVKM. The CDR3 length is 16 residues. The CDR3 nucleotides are TGTGCCAGCAGCAAAGTATACAGGGTAGGGAATCAGCCCCAGCATTTT. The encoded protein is CASSKVYRVGNQPQHF.

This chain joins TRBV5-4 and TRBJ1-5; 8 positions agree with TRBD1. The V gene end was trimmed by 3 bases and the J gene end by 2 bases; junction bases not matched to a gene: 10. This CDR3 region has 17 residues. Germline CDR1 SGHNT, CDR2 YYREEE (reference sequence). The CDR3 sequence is CASSSRRQGSGNQPQHF. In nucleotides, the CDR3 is TGTGCCAGCAGCTCGAGACGACAGGGGTCCGGCAATCAGCCCCAGCATTTT.

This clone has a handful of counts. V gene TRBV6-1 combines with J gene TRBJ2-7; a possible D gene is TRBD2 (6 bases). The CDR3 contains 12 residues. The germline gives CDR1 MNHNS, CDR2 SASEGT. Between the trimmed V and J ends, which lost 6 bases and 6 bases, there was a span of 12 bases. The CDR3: CASSRTNGEQYF. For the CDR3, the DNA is TGTGCCAGCAGCCGGACTAATGGCGAGCAGTACTTC.

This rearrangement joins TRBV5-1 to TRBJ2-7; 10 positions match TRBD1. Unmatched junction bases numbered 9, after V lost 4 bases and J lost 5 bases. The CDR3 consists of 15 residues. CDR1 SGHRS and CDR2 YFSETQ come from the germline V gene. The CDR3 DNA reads TGCGCCAGCAGCACCAGACAGGGGGCTGGTCACGAGCAGTACTTC. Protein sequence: CASSTRQGAGHEQYF.

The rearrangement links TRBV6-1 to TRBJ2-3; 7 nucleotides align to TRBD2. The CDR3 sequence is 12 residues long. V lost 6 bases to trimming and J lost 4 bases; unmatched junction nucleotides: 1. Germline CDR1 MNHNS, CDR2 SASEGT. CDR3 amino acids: CASRAGADTQYF. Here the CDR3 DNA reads TGTGCCAGCAGGGCGGGAGCAGATACGCAGTATTTT.